The clone carrying this T cell receptor (beta chain) was seen more than once but under ten times. The antigen remains undetermined. Listed TCR primers and previously described methods were used for bulk TCR libraries. Using its own MiXCR run on the PCR reads, TCRdb lists one record per CDR3 protein. The sample records about 640,000 distinct CDR3 sequences, 15% to 20% being singletons. Naive CD8 T cells, phenotype CD8+CD4-CCR7+CD45RA+, were sorted. This specimen belongs to a study of molecular identifiers for immune sequencing clone quantification. Whole-study results and caveats: In cases of identical TCR molecules sharing a barcode, highly expanded clone sizes could be underestimated.

The CDR3 consists of 14 residues. Germline CDR1 and CDR2: LNHDA and SQIVND (reference sequence). V shed 6 bases and J 4 bases; nucleotides not matched to a gene: 7. The gene calls are TRBV19 and TRBJ2-7, with TRBD1 matching 9 bases. The sequenced sample was naive CD8+ T cells from blood, with Jurkat cell RNA spiked in. The sample's subset: FACS-sorted CD8+CD4-CCR7+CD45RA+ naive T cells. This sequence was found in a human donor in good health. Some libraries in this study had Jurkat cell RNA spiked in. CDR3 region: CASSTGTGFYEQYF. CDR3 DNA sequence: TGTGCCAGTAGCACCGGGACAGGGTTTTACGAGCAGTACTTC.